This is a list of T cell receptor beta chains from one sample in a study of OX40 agonist ivuxolimab in advanced cancers. The protocol was immunoSEQ multiplex PCR, while the TCRdb copy is restricted to in-frame clones and leaves out a portion. The sample contains approximately 79,000 clones, 70% to 90% of which appear only once. The material was CD4+ or CD8+ T cells sorted from blood, obtained in a trial of the OX40 agonist ivuxolimab. The receptors shown here come from an adult with an advanced solid tumor such as melanoma, head and neck, liver or kidney cancer. The CDR3 runs from the conserved cysteine through the conserved F or W. Each record gives: clone size, V gene, D gene, J gene, CDR3 DNA, CDR3 protein. A D gene is named only where the DNA matches it firmly. Not every row has a clone size; where given, it reads once, few, many or a size class.

>NA|TRBV10-3|NA|TRBJ1-1
TGTGCCATCAGGTCCGACGTGGGGACTGAAGCTTTCTTT
CAIRSDVGTEAFF
>NA|TRBV6-5|NA|TRBJ1-4
TGTGCCAGCAGTTACTCGTCAGGGGAGCATGAAAAACTGTTTTTT
CASSYSSGEHEKLFF
>NA|TRBV6-1|NA|TRBJ2-7
TGTGCCAGCAGTGAATTGAGAATCTACGAGCAGTACTTC
CASSELRIYEQYF
>NA|TRBV11-2|NA|TRBJ1-2
TGTGCCAGCAGCTTAGAGGCCGGGTACGGCTACACCTTC
CASSLEAGYGYTF
>NA|TRBV9|NA|TRBJ2-7
TGTGCCAGCAGCGTAGATGGAAGGAGGTGGAACGAGCAGTACTTC
CASSVDGRRWNEQYF
>NA|TRBV7-2|TRBD2|TRBJ2-3
TGTGCCAGCAACGAACTAGCGGGAAGCACAGATACGCAGTATTTT
CASNELAGSTDTQYF
>NA|TRBV25-1|NA|TRBJ2-7
TGTGCCAGCCGTCGCGGGACAGATTCCTACGAGCAGTACTTC
CASRRGTDSYEQYF
>NA|TRBV7-8|TRBD1|TRBJ1-5
TGTGCCAGCAGCTTAACACGCCTGGGGACAGCCGAAAATCAGCCCCAGCATTTT
CASSLTRLGTAENQPQHF
>NA|TRBV30|NA|TRBJ2-6
TGTGCCTGGACGAACCAGGGTGGTGGGGCCAACGTCCTGACTTTC
CAWTNQGGGANVLTF
>few|TRBV13|NA|TRBJ2-1
TGTGCCAGCAGCTTCCGAGGGCAGGGGACCGACAATGAGCAGTTCTTC
CASSFRGQGTDNEQFF
>NA|TRBV5-1|NA|TRBJ2-3
TGCGCCAGCAGCGGGCAGGGGCGGGAGTGGGATACGCAGTATTTT
CASSGQGREWDTQYF
>few|TRBV28|NA|TRBJ1-5
TGTGCCAGCAGTTTACTGGGAGGAGGGTTCGGGCAGCCCCAGCATTTT
CASSLLGGGFGQPQHF
>few|TRBV2|NA|TRBJ1-4
TGTGCCAGCAGAGCGTCAGGGCCTGGTGAAAAACTGTTTTTT
CASRASGPGEKLFF